These T cell receptor beta chains were read from a single sample in a study of prognosis after radiotherapy for stage I lung cancer. TCRdb re-analysed the multiplex PCR reads in MiXCR, keeping a single row per CDR3 protein. The repertoire holds about 27,000 distinct CDR3 sequences, with 40% to 55% as singletons. The source was PBMCs, collected before or after stereotactic body radiation therapy (not recorded which). Receptor source: a donor of 50 years or more with non-small cell lung cancer. CDR3s include the opening cysteine and the closing phenylalanine or tryptophan. D genes are given only for firm matches. The listing skips clone size in some rows; elsewhere it reads once, few, many or a size class.

V gene	J gene	clone size	D gene	CDR3 protein	CDR3 DNA
TRBV12-3/TRBV12-4	TRBJ1-1	NA	NA	CASSLRSSTESFF	TGTGCCAGCAGTTTACGTTCTAGCACTGAGTCTTTCTTT
TRBV7-6	TRBJ1-1	NA	NA	CASSLVGGSVRNTEAFF	TGTGCCAGCAGCTTAGTCGGAGGTTCAGTCCGAAACACTGAAGCTTTCTTT
TRBV7-9	TRBJ1-2	many	NA	CASSFSGRADYGYTF	TGTGCCAGCAGCTTTTCAGGCAGGGCCGACTATGGCTACACCTTC
TRBV28	TRBJ2-3	NA	NA	CSSSYVAVLSTDTQYF	TGTTCCAGCAGTTACGTAGCGGTCCTTAGCACAGATACGCAGTATTTT
TRBV28	TRBJ2-1	NA	NA	CASSFGQPWEQFF	TGTGCCAGCAGTTTCGGGCAGCCTTGGGAGCAGTTCTTC
TRBV5-1	TRBJ2-3	NA	NA	CASSFELAVSDTQYF	TGCGCCAGCAGCTTCGAACTAGCTGTGTCAGATACGCAGTATTTT
TRBV27	TRBJ1-5	medium-sized	TRBD1	CASSGDSSNQPQHF	TGTGCCAGCAGTGGGGACAGTAGCAATCAGCCCCAGCATTTT
TRBV28	TRBJ2-1	once	NA	CASSTFGGYNEQFF	TGTGCCAGCAGTACCTTTGGGGGCTACAATGAGCAGTTCTTC
TRBV19	TRBJ1-4	many	NA	CASSMARDTTNEKLFF	TGTGCCAGTAGTATGGCGCGGGATACCACTAATGAAAAACTGTTTTTT
TRBV6-5	TRBJ2-7	NA	TRBD1	CASSYSQGAVEQYF	TGTGCCAGCAGTTACTCCCAGGGGGCTGTCGAGCAGTACTTC
TRBV30	TRBJ1-1	once	TRBD1	CAEGGTGGIRNTEAFF	TGTGCCGAAGGAGGGACAGGGGGCATTAGGAACACTGAAGCTTTCTTT
TRBV7-3	TRBJ2-1	many	NA	CASSLGVQVGNNEQFF	TGTGCCAGCAGCTTAGGAGTACAGGTGGGCAACAATGAGCAGTTCTTC
TRBV29-1	TRBJ2-5	many	NA	CSVTPGETQYF	TGCAGCGTGACCCCGGGTGAGACCCAGTACTTC
TRBV3-2	TRBJ1-6	NA	NA	CASSPDRGSPLHF	TGTGCCAGCAGCCCAGACCGAGGTTCACCCCTCCACTTT
TRBV5-1	TRBJ1-1	medium-sized	NA	CASSSDRMGTEAFF	TGCGCCAGCAGCTCCGACAGGATGGGGACTGAAGCTTTCTTT
TRBV11-2	TRBJ2-2	medium-sized	NA	CASSLGRRGAGELFF	TGTGCCAGCAGCTTAGGACGACGGGGTGCCGGGGAGCTGTTTTTT
TRBV7-6	TRBJ2-1	NA	NA	CASSYPGVSEQFF	TGTGCCAGCAGCTACCCAGGTGTGAGTGAGCAGTTCTTC
TRBV10-3	TRBJ1-5	few	NA	CAISAGQGDQPQHF	TGTGCCATCAGTGCGGGGCAGGGAGATCAGCCCCAGCATTTT
TRBV28	TRBJ2-7	NA	NA	CASNDRDYEQYF	TGTGCCAGCAACGACAGAGACTACGAGCAGTACTTC
TRBV6-2/TRBV6-3	TRBJ2-2	NA	TRBD1	CTSSYSVRTGSTGELFF	TGTACCAGCAGTTACTCGGTACGGACAGGCAGCACCGGGGAGCTGTTTTTT
TRBV6-2/TRBV6-3	TRBJ2-1	once	NA	CASSYPSGRWRNEQFF	TGTGCCAGCAGTTACCCATCGGGACGGTGGAGGAATGAGCAGTTCTTC
TRBV4-1	TRBJ1-6	many	TRBD1	CASSQWDRAQSPLHF	TGCGCCAGCAGCCAATGGGACAGGGCCCAGTCACCCCTCCACTTT
TRBV19	TRBJ2-6	many	NA	CASTFTGGANVLTF	TGTGCCAGCACATTTACGGGAGGGGCCAACGTCCTGACTTTC
TRBV20-1	TRBJ2-1	many	NA	CSAREDNGARNEQFF	TGCAGTGCTAGAGAGGATAATGGGGCTAGGAATGAGCAGTTCTTC
TRBV11-3	TRBJ1-6	many	TRBD1	CASSSRGSYNSPLHF	TGTGCCAGCAGCTCCAGGGGGTCCTATAATTCACCCCTCCACTTT
TRBV5-1	TRBJ1-2	NA	TRBD1	CASSSTGEAGYTF	TGCGCCAGCAGCTCGACAGGGGAGGCTGGCTACACCTTC
TRBV6-2/TRBV6-3	TRBJ1-3	NA	NA	CASTSNPGHGFSGNTIYF	TGTGCCAGCACTTCAAACCCGGGACATGGATTCTCTGGAAACACCATATATTTT
TRBV7-2	TRBJ2-3	NA	NA	CVSSSAGLTDTQYF	TGTGTCAGCAGCTCGGCAGGCCTCACAGATACACAGTATTTT
TRBV10-3	TRBJ2-1	many	TRBD2	CAISASGASYNEQFF	TGTGCCATCAGTGCTAGCGGGGCCTCCTACAATGAGCAGTTCTTC
TRBV28	TRBJ1-2	many	NA	CASSLGLSLRTGYTF	TGTGCCAGCAGTTTAGGTCTCTCGCTTAGGACCGGCTACACCTTC
TRBV20-1	TRBJ2-2	many	TRBD2	CSARTSGGNTGELFF	TGCAGTGCTAGAACTAGCGGGGGGAACACCGGGGAGCTGTTTTTT
TRBV20-1	TRBJ1-2	many	NA	CSAPHDYGYTF	TGCAGTGCTCCTCATGACTATGGCTACACCTTC
TRBV24-1	TRBJ2-6	NA	NA	CATSDLSGRAGSSGSNVLTF	TGTGCCACCAGTGATCTTTCAGGACGGGCGGGTAGCTCTGGGTCCAACGTCCTGACTTTC
TRBV2	TRBJ2-5	many	NA	CASSEWGGLQETQYF	TGTGCCAGCAGTGAATGGGGGGGCCTACAAGAGACCCAGTACTTC
TRBV3-1	TRBJ2-3	many	TRBD1	CASSQRDRGIFDTQYF	TGTGCCAGCAGCCAAAGGGACAGGGGAATCTTTGATACGCAGTATTTT
TRBV7-9	TRBJ2-2	medium-sized	NA	CASSFVTGELFF	TGTGCCAGCAGCTTCGTCACCGGGGAGCTGTTTTTT